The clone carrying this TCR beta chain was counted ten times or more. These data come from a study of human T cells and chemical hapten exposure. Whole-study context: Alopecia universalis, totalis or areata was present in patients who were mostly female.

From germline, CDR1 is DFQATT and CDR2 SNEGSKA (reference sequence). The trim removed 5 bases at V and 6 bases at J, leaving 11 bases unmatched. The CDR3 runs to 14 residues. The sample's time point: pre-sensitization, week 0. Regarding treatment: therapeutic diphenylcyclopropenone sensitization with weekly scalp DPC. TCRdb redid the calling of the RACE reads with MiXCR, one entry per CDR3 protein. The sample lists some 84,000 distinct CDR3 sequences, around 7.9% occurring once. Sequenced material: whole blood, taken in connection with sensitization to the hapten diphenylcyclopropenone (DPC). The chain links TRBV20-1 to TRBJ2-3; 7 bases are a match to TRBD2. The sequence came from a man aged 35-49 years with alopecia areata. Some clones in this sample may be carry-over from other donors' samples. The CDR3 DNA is TGCAGTGCTGAAAGCGGGATAAATGCGGATACGCAGTATTTT. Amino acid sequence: CSAESGINADTQYF.